This entry is about one T cell receptor (beta chain). The CDR3 is 14 amino acids. Germline CDR1 SGHDN, CDR2 FVKESK. Trimming removed 4 bases from V and 2 bases from J, with 9 bases in between. Study donors comprised healthy, HIV-negative adults devoid of recent acute infection or vaccination. This entry belongs to a study of shared clonotypes between healthy human individuals. It was 150 to 200 ng DNA, 28,000 or so T cell genomes, that sorted-subset replicate PCRs used. The method was immunoSEQ multiplex PCR; TCRdb's version includes in-frame clones alone and lacks a portion of them. The sample includes 2 million to 3 million clones, over 85% of them seen just once.

The chain joins TRBV14 to TRBJ2-1; possibly TRBD2 for D (6 bases). The clonotype originates from a man aged 18-30 years in good health. Sequencing was done on a sample of naive CD4+ T cells sorted from blood. Subset in this sample: CD45RA+ positively selected. The DNA of the CDR3 is TGTGCCAGCAGCCCCAGGACTACCTACAATGAGCAGTTCTTC. It specifies CASSPRTTYNEQFF.